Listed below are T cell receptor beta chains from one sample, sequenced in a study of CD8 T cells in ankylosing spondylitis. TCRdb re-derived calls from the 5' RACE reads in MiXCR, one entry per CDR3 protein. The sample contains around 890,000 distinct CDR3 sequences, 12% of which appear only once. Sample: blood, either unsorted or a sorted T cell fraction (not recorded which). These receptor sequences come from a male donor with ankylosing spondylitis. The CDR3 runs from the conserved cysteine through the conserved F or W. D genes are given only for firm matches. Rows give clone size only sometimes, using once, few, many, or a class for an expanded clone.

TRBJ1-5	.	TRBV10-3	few	CAISVLGQPQHF	TGTGCCATCAGTGTCCTTGGGCAGCCCCAGCATTTT
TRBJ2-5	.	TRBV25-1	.	CASSEFRTTETQYF	TGTGCCAGCAGTGAATTTAGGACCACGGAGACCCAGTACTTC
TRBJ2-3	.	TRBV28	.	CASIPRTPSTDTQYF	TGTGCCAGCATTCCCCGGACTCCCTCCACAGATACGCAGTATTTT
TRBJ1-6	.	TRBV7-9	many	CASSPLGSSYNSPLHF	TGTGCCAGCAGCCCCCTTGGATCCTCCTATAATTCACCCCTCCACTTT
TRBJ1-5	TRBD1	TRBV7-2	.	CASSLRDRGRNQPQHF	TGTGCCAGCAGCCTTCGGGACAGGGGGCGCAATCAGCCCCAGCATTTT
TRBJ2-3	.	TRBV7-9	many	CASSTTRHTDTQYF	TGTGCCAGCAGCACTACTCGGCACACAGATACGCAGTATTTT
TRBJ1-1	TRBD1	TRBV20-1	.	CSANPGTGNTEAFF	TGCAGTGCTAATCCCGGGACAGGGAACACTGAAGCTTTCTTT
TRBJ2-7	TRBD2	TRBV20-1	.	CSARDGRLAPHQQYF	TGCAGTGCTAGAGATGGGAGACTAGCGCCGCACCAGCAGTACTTC
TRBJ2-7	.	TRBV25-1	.	CASSDRLQGGEQYF	TGTGCCAGCAGTGACCGACTACAGGGCGGCGAGCAGTACTTC
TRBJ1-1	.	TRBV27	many	CATATVGTEAFF	TGTGCCACCGCCACCGTAGGCACTGAAGCTTTCTTT
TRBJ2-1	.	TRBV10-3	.	CAISPDREVNEQFF	TGTGCCATCAGCCCAGACAGGGAGGTCAATGAGCAGTTCTTC
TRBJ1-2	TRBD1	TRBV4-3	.	CASSQGRGNGYTF	TGCGCCAGCAGCCAAGGCAGGGGGAATGGCTACACCTTC
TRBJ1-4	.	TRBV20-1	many	CSAARGLTNEKLFF	TGCAGTGCTGCGAGGGGTCTGACTAATGAAAAACTGTTTTTT
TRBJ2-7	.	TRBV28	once	CASTSNPGASSYEQYF	TGTGCCAGCACCTCCAATCCAGGGGCGAGCTCCTACGAGCAGTACTTC
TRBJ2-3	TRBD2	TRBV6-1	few	CASRENSGRRTDTQYF	TGTGCCAGCAGGGAAAATAGCGGGCGGCGCACAGATACGCAGTATTTT
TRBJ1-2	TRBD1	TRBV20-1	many	CSATTGGADGYTF	TGCAGTGCTACGACAGGGGGCGCGGATGGCTACACCTTC
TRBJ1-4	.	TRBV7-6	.	CATLRRAARNEKLFF	TGTGCGACGCTGAGACGGGCAGCCCGTAATGAAAAACTGTTTTTT
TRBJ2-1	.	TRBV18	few	CASSPLPGGPYGEQFF	TGTGCCAGCTCACCCCTTCCCGGGGGGCCCTATGGTGAGCAGTTCTTC
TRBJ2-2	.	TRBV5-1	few	CASSLISDTGELFF	TGCGCCAGCAGCTTGATCAGCGACACCGGGGAGCTGTTTTTT
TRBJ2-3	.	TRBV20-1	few	CSAARGLGTDTQYF	TGCAGTGCTGCCAGGGGTTTGGGCACAGATACGCAGTATTTT
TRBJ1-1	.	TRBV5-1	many	CASSLGSFEAFF	TGCGCCAGCAGCTTGGGCAGCTTTGAAGCTTTCTTT
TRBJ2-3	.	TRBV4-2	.	CASRSGYADTQYF	TGTGCCAGCAGGAGTGGCTATGCAGATACGCAGTATTTT
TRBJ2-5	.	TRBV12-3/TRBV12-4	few	CASSLRGIGVETQYF	TGTGCCAGCAGTTTAAGAGGGATTGGAGTGGAGACCCAGTACTTC
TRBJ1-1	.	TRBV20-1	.	CSAIPGSGAYTEAFF	TGCAGTGCCATACCCGGCTCGGGAGCTTACACTGAAGCTTTCTTT
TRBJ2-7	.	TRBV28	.	CASSFHGKAYEQYF	TGTGCCAGCAGTTTCCACGGAAAAGCCTACGAGCAGTACTTC
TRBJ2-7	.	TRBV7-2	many	CASSLVSQSSYEQYF	TGTGCCAGCAGCTTAGTGTCCCAGAGCTCCTACGAGCAGTACTTC
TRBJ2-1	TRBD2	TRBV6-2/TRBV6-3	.	CASNGDPTLAVEQFF	TGTGCCAGCAATGGTGATCCGACTCTAGCGGTTGAGCAGTTCTTC
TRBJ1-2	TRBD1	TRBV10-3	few	CAIRLGTGYGYTF	TGTGCCATCAGACTCGGGACAGGGTACGGCTACACCTTC
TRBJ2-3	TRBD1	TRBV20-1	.	CSQGEYTDTQYF	TGCAGCCAGGGGGAGTACACAGATACGCAGTATTTT
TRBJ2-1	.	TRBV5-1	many	CASSLGTKYNEQFF	TGCGCCAGCAGCTTAGGTACCAAGTACAATGAGCAGTTCTTC
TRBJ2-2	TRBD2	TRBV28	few	CASRPVVAGAMGTGELFF	TGTGCCAGCAGACCTGTAGTAGCGGGAGCCATGGGCACCGGGGAGCTGTTTTTT